This entry describes one T cell receptor (beta chain). Antigen specificity is unknown. This sample was taken from a study of T cell repertoires in cytomegalovirus infection. Overall study results and limits: Ex vivo, HLA-C-restricted CMV-specific TCR beta clonotypes prevailed over the rest of the response.

TCRdb recomputed calls from the reads with MiXCR, one row per CDR3 protein. The sample has 900,000 to 950,000 distinct CDR3 sequences, less than 35% seen once; the top ten hold more than 12%. CDR3 length: 15 residues. Trimming pared 4 bases from V and 2 bases from J, leaving 14 bases between. Per the germline V gene, CDR1 is SGHVS and CDR2 is FNYEAQ. The receptor was isolated from a human donor in good health (CMV status not recorded). Some clones in this sample may be carry-over from other donors' samples. Sample: cultured CD8+ T cells from PBMCs, taken from culture after CMV antigen stimulation. V gene TRBV7-6 combines with J gene TRBJ1-2, with a weak D call TRBD1 (6 bases). The DNA for the CDR3 is TGTGCCAGCAGCTCTCCACAGGGAACCAACTATGGCTACACCTTC. Its translation: CASSSPQGTNYGYTF.